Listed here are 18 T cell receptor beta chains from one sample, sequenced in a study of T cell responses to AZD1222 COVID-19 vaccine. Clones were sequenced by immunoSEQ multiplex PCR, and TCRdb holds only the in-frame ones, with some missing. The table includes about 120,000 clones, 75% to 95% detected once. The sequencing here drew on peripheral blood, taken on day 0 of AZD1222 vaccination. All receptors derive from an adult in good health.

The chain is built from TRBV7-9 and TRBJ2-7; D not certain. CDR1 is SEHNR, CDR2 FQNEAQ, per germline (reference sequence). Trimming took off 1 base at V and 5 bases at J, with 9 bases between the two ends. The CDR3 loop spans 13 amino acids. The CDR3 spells CASSLDGSHEQYF. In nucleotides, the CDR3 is TGTGCCAGCAGCTTAGATGGCAGCCACGAGCAGTACTTC.

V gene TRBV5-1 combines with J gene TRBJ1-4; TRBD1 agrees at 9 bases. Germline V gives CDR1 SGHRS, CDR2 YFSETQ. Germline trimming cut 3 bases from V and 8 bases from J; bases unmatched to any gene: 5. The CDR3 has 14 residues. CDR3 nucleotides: TGCGCCAGCAGCTCGACGGGACAGGGAGAAAAACTGTTTTTT. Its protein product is CASSSTGQGEKLFF.

CDR3 protein: CATSVDPAFF. In DNA form, the CDR3 reads TGTGCCACCAGTGTGGATCCAGCTTTCTTT. This rearrangement joins TRBV24-1 to TRBJ1-1; D remains ambiguous. CDR1 KGHDR and CDR2 SFDVKD come from the germline V gene. The ends were cut back, 5 bases at V and 10 bases at J, with 7 bases in the middle. The CDR3 is 10 residues long.

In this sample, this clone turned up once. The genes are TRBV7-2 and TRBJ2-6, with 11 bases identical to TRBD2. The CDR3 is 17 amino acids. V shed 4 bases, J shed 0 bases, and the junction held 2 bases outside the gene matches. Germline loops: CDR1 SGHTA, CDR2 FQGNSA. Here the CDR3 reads CASSSSGRSSGANVLTF. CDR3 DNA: TGTGCCAGCAGCTCTAGCGGGAGGAGCTCTGGGGCCAACGTCCTGACTTTC.

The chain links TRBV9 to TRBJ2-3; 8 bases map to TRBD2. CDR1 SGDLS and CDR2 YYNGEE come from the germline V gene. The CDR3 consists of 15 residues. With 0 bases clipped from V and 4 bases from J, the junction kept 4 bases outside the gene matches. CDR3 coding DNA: TGTGCCAGCAGCGTAGTGTCCGGGGGGGCAGATACGCAGTATTTT. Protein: CASSVVSGGADTQYF.

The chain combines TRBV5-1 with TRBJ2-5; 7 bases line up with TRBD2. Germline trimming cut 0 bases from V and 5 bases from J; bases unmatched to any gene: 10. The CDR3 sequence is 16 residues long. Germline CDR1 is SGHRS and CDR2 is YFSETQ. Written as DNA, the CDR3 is TGCGCCAGCAGCTTGGTTCAGGTGGGAGGGCCGGAGACCCAGTACTTC. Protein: CASSLVQVGGPETQYF. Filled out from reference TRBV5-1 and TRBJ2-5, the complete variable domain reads KAGVTQTPRYLIKTRGQQVTLSCSPISGHRSVSWYQQTPGQGLQFLFEYFSETQRNKGNFPGRFSGRQFSNSRSEMNVSTLELGDSALYLCASSLVQVGGPETQYFGPGTRLLVL.

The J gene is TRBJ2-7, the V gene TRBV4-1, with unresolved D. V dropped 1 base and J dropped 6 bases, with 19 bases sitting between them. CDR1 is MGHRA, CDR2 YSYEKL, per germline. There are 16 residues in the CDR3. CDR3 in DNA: TGCGCCAGCAGCCAAGCCGTTAGGCCAGAGCTTGGCGAGCAGTACTTC. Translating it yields CASSQAVRPELGEQYF.

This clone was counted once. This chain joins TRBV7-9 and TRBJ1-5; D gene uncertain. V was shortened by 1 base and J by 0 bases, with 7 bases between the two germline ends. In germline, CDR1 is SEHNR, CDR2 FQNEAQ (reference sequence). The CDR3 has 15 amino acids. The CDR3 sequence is CASSLGMSSNQPQHF. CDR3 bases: TGTGCCAGCAGCTTAGGCATGTCTAGCAATCAGCCCCAGCATTTT. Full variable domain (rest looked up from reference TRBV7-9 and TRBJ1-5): DTGVSQNPRHKITKRGQNVTFRCDPISEHNRLYWYRQTLGQGPEFLTYFQNEAQLEKSRLLSDRFSAERPKGSFSTLEIQRTEQGDSAMYLCASSLGMSSNQPQHFGDGTRLSIL.

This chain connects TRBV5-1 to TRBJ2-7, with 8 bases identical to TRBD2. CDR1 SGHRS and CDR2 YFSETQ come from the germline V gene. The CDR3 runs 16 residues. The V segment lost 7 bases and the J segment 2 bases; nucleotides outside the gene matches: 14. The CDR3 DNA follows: TGCGCCAGCGCCTGGGGTGAGCGGGAGAGAACCTACGAGCAGTACTTC. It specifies CASAWGERERTYEQYF. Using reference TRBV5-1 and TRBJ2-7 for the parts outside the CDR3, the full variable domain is KAGVTQTPRYLIKTRGQQVTLSCSPISGHRSVSWYQQTPGQGLQFLFEYFSETQRNKGNFPGRFSGRQFSNSRSEMNVSTLELGDSALYLCASAWGERERTYEQYFGPGTRLTVT.

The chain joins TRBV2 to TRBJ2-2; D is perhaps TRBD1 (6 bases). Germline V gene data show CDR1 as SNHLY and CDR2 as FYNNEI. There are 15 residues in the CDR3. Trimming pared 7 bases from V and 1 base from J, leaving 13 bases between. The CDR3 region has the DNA TGTGCCAGCAAACCGATGGACAGGAACACCGGGGAGCTGTTTTTT. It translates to CASKPMDRNTGELFF.

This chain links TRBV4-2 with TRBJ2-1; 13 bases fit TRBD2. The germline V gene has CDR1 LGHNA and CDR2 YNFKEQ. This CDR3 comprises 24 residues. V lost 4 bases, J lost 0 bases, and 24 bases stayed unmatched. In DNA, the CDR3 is TGTGCCAGCAGCCCCTTATGGAGGACACTTACTAGCGGGAGGGCCGAGCTCTCCTACAATGAGCAGTTCTTC. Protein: CASSPLWRTLTSGRAELSYNEQFF.

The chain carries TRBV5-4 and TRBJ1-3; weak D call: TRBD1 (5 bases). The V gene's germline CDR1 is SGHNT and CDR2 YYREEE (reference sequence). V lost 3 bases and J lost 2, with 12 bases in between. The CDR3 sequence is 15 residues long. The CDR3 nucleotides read TGTGCCAGCAGCTCTCCAGGGAGAACTGGAAACACCATATATTTT. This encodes CASSSPGRTGNTIYF.

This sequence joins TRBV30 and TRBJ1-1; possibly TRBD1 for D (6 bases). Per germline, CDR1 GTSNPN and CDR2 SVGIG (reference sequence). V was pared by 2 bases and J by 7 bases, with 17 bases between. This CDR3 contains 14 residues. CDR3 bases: TGTGCCTGGAGTAAAAACCGCAGGGGACGTGAAGCTTTCTTT. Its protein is CAWSKNRRGREAFF.

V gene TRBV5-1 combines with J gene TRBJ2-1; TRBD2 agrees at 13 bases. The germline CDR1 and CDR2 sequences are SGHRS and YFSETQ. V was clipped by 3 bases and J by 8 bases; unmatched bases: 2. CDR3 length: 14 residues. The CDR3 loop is CASSSGLAGHEQFF. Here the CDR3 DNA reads TGCGCCAGCAGCTCGGGACTAGCGGGACATGAGCAGTTCTTC.

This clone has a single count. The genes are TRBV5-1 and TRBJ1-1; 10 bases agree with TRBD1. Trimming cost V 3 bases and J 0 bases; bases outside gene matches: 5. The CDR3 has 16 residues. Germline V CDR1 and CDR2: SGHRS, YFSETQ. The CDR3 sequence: CASSSRQGAVNTEAFF. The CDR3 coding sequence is TGCGCCAGCAGCTCCCGACAGGGGGCTGTGAACACTGAAGCTTTCTTT.

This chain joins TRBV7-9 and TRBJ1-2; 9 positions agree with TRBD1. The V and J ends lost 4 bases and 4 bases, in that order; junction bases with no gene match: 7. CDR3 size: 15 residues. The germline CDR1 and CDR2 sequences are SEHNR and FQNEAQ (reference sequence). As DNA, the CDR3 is TGTGCCAGCAGCTCCTGGGACAGGGTCTCCTATGGCTACACCTTC. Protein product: CASSSWDRVSYGYTF.

For the CDR3, the DNA is TGTGCCAGTAGTAGATTATCGCGCTCCTATAATTCACCCCTCCACTTT. Translating gives CASSRLSRSYNSPLHF. The chain uses TRBV19 and TRBJ1-6, with D unclear. V was trimmed by 4 bases and J by 0 bases, leaving 10 bases between them. The germline V gene encodes CDR1 LNHDA and CDR2 SQIVND (reference sequence). This CDR3 has 16 amino acids.

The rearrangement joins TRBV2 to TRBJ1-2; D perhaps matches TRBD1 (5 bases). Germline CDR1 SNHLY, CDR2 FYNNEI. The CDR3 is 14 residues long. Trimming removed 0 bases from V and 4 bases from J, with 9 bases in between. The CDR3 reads CASSEAGTVYGYTF. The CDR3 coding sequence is TGTGCCAGCAGTGAAGCAGGGACGGTCTATGGCTACACCTTC.